This T cell receptor (beta chain) was obtained from a study of T cell responses to AZD1222 COVID-19 vaccine. Findings and limits, study-wide: Most donors were white British and more were female, and clonal diversity was possibly underestimated.

TCRdb's copy holds only in-frame clones and misses some; the assay was immunoSEQ multiplex PCR. The sample records nearly 110,000 clones, about 90% being singletons. This CDR3 contains 14 residues. With V trimmed by 3 bases and J by 3 bases, 1 base remained unmatched. CDR1 and CDR2 (germline): LNHDA, SQIVND (reference sequence). Details on this clone: Its cognate antigen is unknown.

The sequences come from peripheral blood, collected 28 days after the second AZD1222 dose. The V call is TRBV19, the J call TRBJ1-5; 8 positions agree with TRBD1. This sequence was found in an adult who received the AZD1222 COVID-19 vaccine. The CDR3 DNA reads as TGTGCCAGTAGTATGACAGGGGACAATCAGCCCCAGCATTTT. This codes for CASSMTGDNQPQHF.